The 14 T cell receptor beta chains reported below all come from one sample, sequenced in a study of response to subunit inactivated influenza vaccine. TCRdb reprocessed the RT-PCR reads with MiXCR, giving one entry per CDR3 protein. The profile shows 300,000 to 350,000 distinct CDR3 sequences, around a fifth of them singletons. The sequenced sample was PBMCs from blood, obtained 21 months after vaccination. These receptors were collected from a man aged 50-75 years who received an inactivated influenza vaccine.

This clonotype was found a few times. J is TRBJ2-5 and V is TRBV7-3; no clear D gene. The CDR3 contains 14 residues. The V end was cut by 1 base, the J end by 2 bases, with 8 bases between. Germline CDR1 is SGHTA and CDR2 is FQGTGA. CDR3 region: CASSLSSAQETQYF. DNA for the CDR3: TGTGCCAGCAGCTTAAGTTCAGCTCAAGAGACCCAGTACTTC. The full variable domain, completed using reference TRBV7-3 and TRBJ2-5, is GAGVSQTPSNKVTEKGKYVELRCDPISGHTALYWYRQSLGQGPEFLIYFQGTGAADDSGLPNDRFFAVRPEGSVSTLKIQRTERGDSAVYLCASSLSSAQETQYFGPGTRLLVL.

This clonotype was counted a few times. This chain uses TRBV6-2 or TRBV6-3 with TRBJ2-5, with TRBD1 identical over 7 bases. J was trimmed by 3 bases and V by 10 bases; bases with no gene match: 8. CDR1 and CDR2 from the germline V gene are MNHEY and SVGEGT. The CDR3 loop spans 13 amino acids. CDR3 in DNA: TGTGCCACGAGAGGGGACAGAAAAGAGACCCAGTACTTC. Translation: CATRGDRKETQYF.

The CDR3: CASSSGTGYGTEQFF. As DNA, the CDR3 is TGTGCCAGCAGCTCAGGGACAGGATATGGTACTGAGCAGTTCTTC. The V call is TRBV7-9, the J call TRBJ2-1; 8 bases align to TRBD1. Germline V gives CDR1 SEHNR, CDR2 FQNEAQ (reference sequence). J was trimmed by 9 bases and V by 4 bases; bases with no gene match: 11. There are 15 residues in the CDR3. Variable domain in full (rest from reference TRBV7-9 and TRBJ2-1): DTGVSQNPRHKITKRGQNVTFRCDPISEHNRLYWYRQTLGQGPEFLTYFQNEAQLEKSRLLSDRFSAERPKGSFSTLEIQRTEQGDSAMYLCASSSGTGYGTEQFFGPGTRLTVL.

To note about this clonotype: The CDR3 does not end in the conserved phenylalanine or tryptophan, so this is likely a read error. V usage is TRBV12-3 or TRBV12-4 and J usage is TRBJ1-1; D not resolved. With 3 bases removed from V and 0 bases from J, the gap between germline ends came to 14 bases. The CDR3 has 16 amino acids. CDR3 residues: CASSLKVLLVNTEAFS. In DNA, the CDR3 is TGTGCCAGCAGTTTGAAGGTACTTCTAGTGAACACTGAAGCTTTCTCT.

The sample holds a few counts of this clonotype. The genes are TRBV5-1 and TRBJ1-2; TRBD1 aligns across 9 bases. CDR1 and CDR2 (germline): SGHRS, YFSETQ. With V trimmed by 0 bases and J by 7 bases, 4 bases remained unmatched. The CDR3 loop spans 14 amino acids. The CDR3: CASSLGDRASGYTF. The CDR3 DNA reads as TGCGCCAGCAGCTTGGGGGACAGGGCAAGTGGCTACACCTTC.

This clonotype was seen ten or more times. This chain uses TRBV4-2 with TRBJ1-2, with 9 bases aligning to TRBD1. This CDR3 spans 17 amino acids. Germline CDR1 and CDR2: LGHNA and YNFKEQ. V lost 0 bases and J lost 2; bases outside the gene matches: 7. The chain's CDR3 is CASSQDLTGGSNYGYTF. CDR3 in DNA: TGTGCCAGCAGCCAAGATCTTACAGGGGGCTCGAACTATGGCTACACCTTC.

The chain links TRBV15 to TRBJ1-6; 7 bases line up with TRBD1. Germline CDR1 and CDR2: LNHNV and YYDKDF (reference sequence). The CDR3 runs to 18 residues. Trimming removed 4 bases from V and 9 bases from J; junction bases left unmatched: 18. The CDR3 spells CATSTSINLGGVGSPLHF. DNA of the CDR3: TGTGCCACCAGCACATCAATCAACTTAGGGGGCGTCGGTTCACCCCTCCACTTT.

In its sample, this clonotype was seen many times. The V and J genes are TRBV4-3 and TRBJ1-1, with D unresolved. V lost 4 bases, J lost 3 bases, and 9 bases lay in between. The CDR3 loop spans 13 amino acids. Germline lookup yields CDR1 LGHNA and CDR2 YSLEER. For the CDR3, the DNA is TGCGCCAGCAGCCTTAGTAGTGACACTGAAGCTTTCTTT. Its translation: CASSLSSDTEAFF.

The chain is built from TRBV6-1 and TRBJ2-7; D is unresolved. The CDR3 consists of 14 residues. Germline V CDR1 and CDR2: MNHNS, SASEGT. V was trimmed by 7 bases and J by 0 bases, leaving 13 bases between them. CDR3 sequence: CASKRGILSYEQYF. The CDR3, as DNA: TGTGCCAGCAAGCGCGGAATTCTCTCCTACGAGCAGTACTTC.

This clonotype was seen a handful of times. The V and J genes are TRBV20-1 and TRBJ1-1, with D hard to call. The CDR3 runs to 13 residues. The ends were cut back, 3 bases at V and 6 bases at J, with 14 bases in the middle. Germline assignment: CDR1 DFQATT and CDR2 SNEGSKA (reference sequence). CDR3 protein: CSARTKIGSEAFF. The CDR3 coding sequence is TGCAGTGCTAGGACTAAAATAGGTTCTGAAGCTTTCTTT.

This rearrangement joins TRBV3-1 to TRBJ1-4, with TRBD1 identical over 7 bases. Per germline, CDR1 LGHDT and CDR2 YNNKEL (reference sequence). CDR3 length equals 14 residues. The V segment lost 2 bases and the J segment 13 bases; nucleotides outside the gene matches: 10. The CDR3 bases are TGTGCCAGCAGCCAAAGCCCCAGGGGGGAGGGACTGTTTTTT. Protein: CASSQSPRGEGLFF.

The chain links TRBV3-1 to TRBJ2-4; D ambiguous. V shed 5 bases and J shed 0 bases, with 14 bases lying between them. This CDR3 spans 16 amino acids. Germline CDR1 and CDR2: LGHDT and YNNKEL (reference sequence). The CDR3 protein is CASSEAGLIAKNIQYF. CDR3 coding DNA: TGTGCCAGCAGCGAAGCCGGTCTCATAGCCAAAAACATTCAGTACTTC.

This clonotype has a handful of counts. V and J are TRBV7-2 and TRBJ1-1; possible D gene TRBD1, 6 bases. The CDR3 sequence is 14 residues long. Germline V lookup: CDR1 SGHTA, CDR2 FQGNSA. Trimming removed 1 base at V and 5 bases at J, with 11 bases between. CDR3 sequence: CASSLEGVVTEAFF. Here the CDR3 DNA reads TGTGCCAGCAGCTTAGAGGGGGTCGTTACTGAAGCTTTCTTT.

This clonotype appeared many times. The J gene is TRBJ1-2, the V gene TRBV7-8; weak D call: TRBD1 (5 bases). Germline loops: CDR1 SGHVS, CDR2 FQNEAQ. The CDR3 is made up of 17 amino acids. The V and J ends lost 1 base and 4 bases respectively, with 19 bases between them. The CDR3 DNA follows: TGTGCCAGCAGCTTAGTGTTAATGAGGGGATCCGGCTATGGCTACACCTTC. Protein product: CASSLVLMRGSGYGYTF.